These 5 T cell receptor beta chains came from one sample sequenced in a study of blood T cell repertoires in COVID-19. Only in-frame clones appear in the TCRdb table, and some are missing; sequencing was by immunoSEQ multiplex PCR. Seen here are about 150,000 clones, 81% observed once, and the top ten hold more than 7%. Input material: peripheral blood. These receptors were collected from a human donor with acute or convalescent COVID-19. The donor label of this sample is uncertain.

V and J are TRBV19 and TRBJ1-2; D might be TRBD1 (6 bases). Deletions cut 4 bases from V and 4 bases from J, with 22 bases between. Germline loops: CDR1 LNHDA, CDR2 SQIVND (reference sequence). The CDR3 extends over 17 amino acids. The CDR3 sequence: CASSTTGSRDTVYGYTF. The CDR3 nucleotides are TGTGCCAGTAGTACCACAGGGAGCCGGGATACAGTCTATGGCTACACCTTC.

The V and J genes are TRBV27 and TRBJ2-6; TRBD1 matches 9 bases. Per germline, CDR1 MNHEY and CDR2 SMNVEV (reference sequence). The CDR3 has 16 amino acids. The V segment lost 5 bases and the J segment 0 bases; nucleotides outside the gene matches: 2. In nucleotides, the CDR3 is TGTGCCAGCAGTGTGACAGGGGGCTCTGGGGCCAACGTCCTGACTTTC. This translates into CASSVTGGSGANVLTF.

This chain connects TRBV5-4 to TRBJ2-2, with 9 bases fitting TRBD2. The CDR3 runs 16 residues. V gave up 1 base and J gave up 6 bases; unmatched junction bases: 7. Germline V gives CDR1 SGHNT, CDR2 YYREEE (reference sequence). The chain's CDR3 is CASSLMGGGAPGELFF. The CDR3 region has the DNA TGTGCCAGCAGCTTGATGGGCGGGGGGGCCCCCGGGGAGCTGTTTTTT.

The genes are TRBV27 and TRBJ2-7; weak D call: TRBD1 (6 bases). CDR3 length: 13 residues. V dropped 5 bases and J dropped 3 bases, with 11 bases sitting between them. Germline assignment: CDR1 MNHEY and CDR2 SMNVEV (reference sequence). For the CDR3, the DNA is TGTGCCAGCAGTACAAACAGGGTCTACGAGCAGTACGTC. Protein product: CASSTNRVYEQYV.

This clone was observed a single time. The chain employs TRBV11-2 and TRBJ2-6; 8 nucleotides align to TRBD2. The V gene's germline CDR1 is SGHAT and CDR2 FQNNGV. The CDR3 consists of 18 residues. J was trimmed by 0 bases and V by 5 bases; bases with no gene match: 9. CDR3 DNA: TGTGCCAGCAGCAAAAGGCCGGGAGGGGGCTCTGGGGCCAACGTCCTGACTTTC. It codes for CASSKRPGGGSGANVLTF. Drawing the rest from reference TRBV11-2 and TRBJ2-6, the complete variable domain is EAGVAQSPRYKIIEKRQSVAFWCNPISGHATLYWYQQILGQGPKLLIQFQNNGVVDDSQLPKDRFSAERLKGVDSTLKIQPAKLEDSAVYLCASSKRPGGGSGANVLTFGAGSRLTVL.